The sequence of this T cell receptor beta chain was determined in a study of control samples from healthy donors and cancer patients. The CDR3 contains 13 residues. Germline V CDR1 and CDR2: LGHDT, YNNKEL (reference sequence). V was shortened by 0 bases and J by 4 bases, with 4 bases between the two germline ends. Profiling relied on immunoSEQ multiplex PCR, and the TCRdb table lists in-frame clones only, not all of them. The sample has some 160,000 clones, under 90% seen once. The TCR sequence derives from a man aged 30 to 45 in good health. The genes are TRBV3-1 (or the pseudogene TRBV3-2) and TRBJ1-5, with D uncertain. Sequences were obtained from blood. The DNA for the CDR3 is TGTGCCAGCAGCCAAGACAGAAATCAGCCCCAGCATTTT. This translates into CASSQDRNQPQHF.